This T cell receptor (beta chain) comes out of a study of spatial heterogeneity in lung cancer. Study summary: Detection of beta-chain sequences consistently exceeded that of alpha-chain sequences. The library had UMIs, and each TCR and UMI pair averaged more than ten raw reads.

Time point defined: blood at routine non-recurrence follow-up after resection. Tumor, nontumor lung or frozen PBMC supplied whole RNA, sequenced without sorting. CDR3 length equals 16 residues. With 0 bases clipped from V and 1 base from J, the junction kept 4 bases outside the gene matches. From germline, CDR1 is SGHRS and CDR2 YFSETQ. This clonotype was detected ten times or more. Via MiXCR, TCRdb re-called the 5' RACE reads, giving one row per CDR3 protein. The sample holds about 36,000 distinct CDR3 sequences; about 7.6% are singletons and the top ten take 9.4%. The J gene is TRBJ2-3, the V gene TRBV5-1, with 8 bases that match TRBD2. Material: PBMCs, obtained at follow-up. This TCR derives from a male donor with early-stage non-small cell lung cancer. In nucleotides, the CDR3 is TGCGCCAGCAGCTTGGAGTCGCGGGGGGGCACAGATACGCAGTATTTT. Translated: CASSLESRGGTDTQYF.